The 27 T cell receptor beta chains below come from one sample, sequenced in a study of T cell changes during pregnancy in multiple sclerosis. Clones were read by immunoSEQ multiplex PCR, and TCRdb kept only the in-frame ones, dropping some. This table has roughly 88,000 clones, roughly nine tenths appearing once. Material: peripheral blood, obtained in the first trimester of pregnancy. These receptors were collected from a female donor with multiple sclerosis, enrolled in a pregnancy study.

This clone was seen only once. The V call is TRBV10-3, the J call TRBJ2-3; the D gene is possibly TRBD1 (6 bases). The germline CDR1 and CDR2 sequences are ENHRY and SYGVKD. The length of the CDR3 is 15 residues. With 7 bases removed from V and 1 base from J, the gap between germline ends came to 15 bases. The CDR3 here is CAINPDSLRTDTQYF. DNA of the CDR3: TGTGCCATCAACCCGGACAGTCTTCGCACAGATACGCAGTATTTT.

The chain employs TRBV11-2 and TRBJ2-2, with 10 positions matching TRBD2. Germline CDR1 reads SGHAT; CDR2 reads FQNNGV. The junction had 4 bases not matched to a gene; V was cut back by 1 base and J by 2 bases. The CDR3 length is 17 residues. The CDR3 nucleotides read TGTGCCAGCAGCTTAGGGACTAGCGGATCTAACACCGGGGAGCTGTTTTTT. This sequence encodes CASSLGTSGSNTGELFF.

V usage is TRBV5-1 and J usage is TRBJ2-7; TRBD2 might be the D (7 bases). This CDR3 comprises 19 residues. The germline V gene encodes CDR1 SGHRS and CDR2 YFSETQ. V was trimmed by 7 bases and J by 0 bases, leaving 29 bases between them. The CDR3 bases are TGCGCCAGCTCTCCCGGACGGGGGGCCAGCGGATGGGGCTCCTACGAGCAGTACTTC. Protein product: CASSPGRGASGWGSYEQYF.

CDR3 DNA: TGTGCCAGCAGCTTAGCGACCGGGACTAGCGGCACAGATACGCAGTATTTT. This sequence encodes CASSLATGTSGTDTQYF. This sequence joins TRBV11-2 and TRBJ2-3; 10 nucleotides match TRBD2. Germline V gives CDR1 SGHAT, CDR2 FQNNGV. This CDR3 contains 17 residues. The V and J ends lost 1 base and 1 base, in that order; junction bases with no gene match: 5.

The J gene is TRBJ2-2, the V gene TRBV30, with D perhaps matching TRBD1 (5 bases). This CDR3 region has 15 residues. Trimming removed 2 bases at V and 4 bases at J, with 14 bases between. Germline CDR1 and CDR2: GTSNPN and SVGIG (reference sequence). This CDR3 is CAWSTNAGFTGELFF. The CDR3 bases are TGTGCCTGGAGTACCAACGCAGGGTTCACCGGGGAGCTGTTTTTT.

The CDR3, as DNA: TGCAGCGGACAGGGGGCGCCGGATACGCAGTATTTT. It codes for CSGQGAPDTQYF. The chain recombines TRBV29-1 with TRBJ2-3; 10 bases agree with TRBD1. This CDR3 is 12 amino acids long. Germline values: CDR1 SQVTM, CDR2 ANQGSEA. Germline trimming cut 7 bases from V and 6 bases from J; bases unmatched to any gene: 4.

This clone showed up just once. The chain recombines TRBV5-1 with TRBJ2-4; 7 bases are shared with TRBD1. CDR1 SGHRS and CDR2 YFSETQ come from the germline V gene. V lost 4 bases to trimming and J lost 0 bases; unmatched junction nucleotides: 7. The CDR3 is 16 amino acids. The CDR3 DNA is TGCGCCAGCAGCCTTGTGACAGGGATAGCCAAAAACATTCAGTACTTC. Protein sequence: CASSLVTGIAKNIQYF.

The gene calls are TRBV11-2 and TRBJ2-7; unclear D gene. The CDR3 runs to 15 residues. Trimming cost V 1 base and J 2 bases, with 12 bases left between them. Per the germline V gene, CDR1 is SGHAT and CDR2 is FQNNGV. Written as DNA, the CDR3 is TGTGCCAGCAGCTTAGGTCTGGGCAGTACCTACGAGCAGTACTTC. The encoded protein is CASSLGLGSTYEQYF.

This chain joins TRBV10-3 and TRBJ1-5, with TRBD1 matching over 11 bases. Per germline, CDR1 ENHRY and CDR2 SYGVKD. The CDR3 is made up of 14 amino acids. V lost 10 bases to trimming and J lost 2 bases; unmatched junction nucleotides: 4. The CDR3 sequence: CASQGQGGNQPQHF. The CDR3 DNA is TGTGCCAGCCAGGGACAGGGGGGCAATCAGCCCCAGCATTTT.

The rearrangement links TRBV6-6 to TRBJ2-5, with 9 bases matching TRBD2. Trimming removed 9 bases from V and 4 bases from J; junction bases left unmatched: 9. The CDR3 has 14 residues. Germline V gives CDR1 MNHNY, CDR2 SVGAGI (reference sequence). The CDR3 DNA reads as TGTGCCAGTCGCGGGAGGGGGAAGAGAGAGACCCAGTACTTC. It encodes CASRGRGKRETQYF.

The V and J genes are TRBV16 and TRBJ1-1; possibly TRBD1 for D (5 bases). The germline gives CDR1 KGHSY, CDR2 FQNENV. Trimming left V 10 bases short and J 1 base short, with 10 bases between. The CDR3 is made up of 12 amino acids. In DNA, the CDR3 is TGTGCCAACATCGGGGGGAACACTGAAGCTTTCTTT. The encoded protein is CANIGGNTEAFF.

V is TRBV30 and J is TRBJ2-2; D is possibly TRBD1 (6 bases). The CDR3 has 14 amino acids. Germline assignment: CDR1 GTSNPN and CDR2 SVGIG (reference sequence). Trimming took off 5 bases at V and 7 bases at J, with 17 bases between the two ends. CDR3: CAWSPGQTNGELFF. The CDR3 DNA follows: TGTGCCTGGTCACCGGGACAAACCAACGGGGAGCTGTTTTTT.

The genes are TRBV11-2 and TRBJ2-7; 9 positions agree with TRBD1. The CDR3 runs 17 residues. The J segment lost 2 bases and the V segment lost 5 bases, leaving 13 bases of the junction unmatched. In germline, CDR1 is SGHAT, CDR2 FQNNGV. The DNA of the CDR3 is TGTGCCAGCAGCCCCGGATCCCTGCGGGACAGGGCCTACGAGCAGTACTTC. The encoded protein is CASSPGSLRDRAYEQYF.

The V call is TRBV19, the J call TRBJ2-1, with TRBD2 as a possible D gene (5 bases). Trimming left V 3 bases short and J 3 bases short, with 27 bases between. The CDR3 totals 20 residues. Germline values: CDR1 LNHDA, CDR2 SQIVND (reference sequence). CDR3 amino acids: CASSISWSGPRVFGYNEQFF. In DNA form, the CDR3 reads TGTGCCAGTAGTATTAGTTGGAGCGGTCCCCGGGTGTTCGGCTACAATGAGCAGTTCTTC.

V and J are TRBV27 and TRBJ1-5; a possible D gene is TRBD1 (5 bases). Germline CDR1 is MNHEY and CDR2 is SMNVEV (reference sequence). V was trimmed by 10 bases and J by 9 bases, leaving 19 bases between them. This CDR3 has 13 amino acids. The CDR3 bases are TGTGCCACCTCCGGGACCCGCGGGGGGCCCCAGCATTTT. Amino acid sequence: CATSGTRGGPQHF.

This clone appeared once. This chain links TRBV29-1 with TRBJ1-1; D perhaps matches TRBD1 (6 bases). V was pared by 6 bases and J by 4 bases, with 15 bases between. Germline V CDR1 and CDR2: SQVTM, ANQGSEA. CDR3 length equals 13 residues. In DNA form, the CDR3 reads TGCAGCGTGCACCCAGGGGTTGTCACTGAAGCTTTCTTT. Translating it yields CSVHPGVVTEAFF.

This chain links TRBV5-1 with TRBJ2-2, with 7 nucleotides matching TRBD1. Germline V gene data show CDR1 as SGHRS and CDR2 as YFSETQ. The V segment lost 4 bases and the J segment 0 bases; nucleotides outside the gene matches: 6. The CDR3 is 16 amino acids. This chain's CDR3 is CASSGIDRANTGELFF. CDR3 DNA sequence: TGCGCCAGCAGCGGGATTGACAGGGCGAACACCGGGGAGCTGTTTTTT.

The CDR3 loop is CASSGVKTGVNEQYF. CDR3 in DNA: TGCGCCAGCAGCGGGGTGAAGACAGGGGTCAACGAGCAGTACTTC. This chain links TRBV5-1 with TRBJ2-7, with 8 bases that match TRBD1. Germline values: CDR1 SGHRS, CDR2 YFSETQ. The CDR3 covers 15 residues. Losses at the gene ends were 4 bases for V and 5 bases for J; bases not matched to a gene: 11. Full variable domain (remainder filled in from reference TRBV5-1 and TRBJ2-7): KAGVTQTPRYLIKTRGQQVTLSCSPISGHRSVSWYQQTPGQGLQFLFEYFSETQRNKGNFPGRFSGRQFSNSRSEMNVSTLELGDSALYLCASSGVKTGVNEQYFGPGTRLTVT.

The chain joins TRBV27 to TRBJ2-5, with TRBD2 matching 8 bases. The germline CDR1 and CDR2 sequences are MNHEY and SMNVEV (reference sequence). The trim removed 1 base at V and 4 bases at J, leaving 5 bases unmatched. The CDR3 totals 15 residues. This CDR3 is CASSLYGRAGETQYF. The CDR3 DNA follows: TGTGCCAGCAGTTTATACGGGAGGGCCGGAGAGACCCAGTACTTC.

The rearrangement links TRBV7-9 to TRBJ2-7; D is unresolved. The CDR3 is made up of 12 amino acids. V was trimmed by 5 bases and J by 2 bases, leaving 7 bases between them. Germline CDR1 SEHNR, CDR2 FQNEAQ (reference sequence). In DNA, the CDR3 is TGTGCCAGCAGCCTAACCACCTACGAGCAGTACTTC. Protein: CASSLTTYEQYF.

CDR3 in amino acids: CASSFGGRTNQPQHF. CDR3 coding DNA: TGTGCCAGCAGCTTTGGGGGCAGGACAAATCAGCCCCAGCATTTT. This chain connects TRBV7-8 to TRBJ1-5; the D gene is possibly TRBD1 (6 bases). With 3 bases removed from V and 4 bases from J, the gap between germline ends came to 13 bases. Germline assignment: CDR1 SGHVS and CDR2 FQNEAQ. This CDR3 contains 15 residues.

The chain carries TRBV28 and TRBJ2-3; no reliable D call. V was trimmed by 4 bases and J by 0 bases, leaving 20 bases between them. Germline loops: CDR1 MDHEN, CDR2 SYDVKM. The CDR3 extends over 18 amino acids. For the CDR3, the DNA is TGTGCCAGCAGTTCCCGCCCCGGGTCCCCTTCTAGCACAGATACGCAGTATTTT. Translating gives CASSSRPGSPSSTDTQYF.

V and J are TRBV30 and TRBJ2-7; no definite D call. CDR1 and CDR2 (germline): GTSNPN, SVGIG (reference sequence). V was cut by 1 base and J by 3 bases, with 4 bases left in between. The CDR3 spans 11 residues. DNA for the CDR3: TGTGCCTGGAGTGCTAACTACGAGCAGTACTTC. This encodes CAWSANYEQYF.

The V and J genes are TRBV5-5 and TRBJ2-5, with TRBD2 matching 7 bases. Losses at the gene ends were 1 base for V and 3 bases for J; bases not matched to a gene: 6. The CDR3 covers 15 residues. Germline V gene lookup returns CDR1 SGHKS and CDR2 YYEKEE (reference sequence). CDR3 region: CASSLREDREETQYF. The DNA for the CDR3 is TGTGCCAGCAGCTTGCGGGAGGATCGGGAAGAGACCCAGTACTTC.

This clone was detected a few times. V is TRBV5-1 and J is TRBJ1-1, with 9 positions matching TRBD1. Germline CDR1 and CDR2: SGHRS and YFSETQ. This CDR3 spans 15 amino acids. V lost 4 bases to trimming and J lost 0 bases; unmatched junction nucleotides: 4. The DNA for the CDR3 is TGCGCCAGCAGCCCTGGACAGGGGTTGAACACTGAAGCTTTCTTT. This codes for CASSPGQGLNTEAFF.

The chain links TRBV11-1 to TRBJ2-3; the match to TRBD2 covers 10 bases. The V gene end was trimmed by 3 bases and the J gene end by 0 bases; junction bases not matched to a gene: 9. The germline V gene has CDR1 SGHAT and CDR2 FQDESV (reference sequence). The CDR3 is made up of 18 amino acids. CDR3 amino acids: CASSFGLAGVGSTDTQYF. CDR3 bases: TGTGCCAGCAGCTTTGGGCTAGCGGGAGTTGGTAGCACAGATACGCAGTATTTT.

The chain uses TRBV30 and TRBJ2-7, with D perhaps TRBD2 (6 bases). V lost 0 bases and J 7 bases, leaving 16 bases between the germline ends. The CDR3 sequence is 14 residues long. Germline CDR1 and CDR2: GTSNPN and SVGIG (reference sequence). The CDR3 region is CAWSVTRLANEQYF. The CDR3 DNA reads as TGTGCCTGGAGTGTAACCCGGCTAGCGAATGAGCAGTACTTC. The whole variable domain, remainder taken from reference TRBV30 and TRBJ2-7, is SQTIHQWPATLVQPVGSPLSLECTVEGTSNPNLYWYRQAAGRGLQLLFYSVGIGQISSEVPQNLSASRPQDRQFILSSKKLLLSDSGFYLCAWSVTRLANEQYFGPGTRLTVT.